This passage covers 15 T cell receptor beta chains from one sample sequenced in a study of shared clonotypes between healthy human individuals. Data came from immunoSEQ multiplex PCR; TCRdb stores just in-frame clones and leaves some out. The profile shows 2,500,000 or so clones, approximately 94% of them singletons. The specimen was naive CD4+ T cells sorted from blood. Subset of the sample: CD45RA+ positively selected. Source of these receptors: a man aged 18 to 30 in good health.

The V call is TRBV7-2, the J call TRBJ2-5; the D is unclear. This CDR3 has 15 amino acids. Germline lookup yields CDR1 SGHTA and CDR2 FQGNSA. V lost 3 bases and J lost 0, with 11 bases in between. The DNA for the CDR3 is TGTGCCAGCAGCTTGGGGTTGATGGACCAAGAGACCCAGTACTTC. It is translated as CASSLGLMDQETQYF.

This chain links TRBV7-9 with TRBJ1-2; D gene uncertain. This CDR3 is built from 13 residues. CDR1 is SEHNR, CDR2 FQNEAQ, per germline (reference sequence). The V end lost 6 bases, the J end lost 6 bases, and 14 bases lay between the germline ends. The CDR3 spells CASSNGPGNGYTF. The DNA for the CDR3 is TGTGCCAGCAGTAACGGCCCTGGAAATGGCTACACCTTC.

J is TRBJ2-7 and V is TRBV11-2; no definite D call. Trimming removed 5 bases from V and 4 bases from J, with 6 bases in between. CDR1 is SGHAT and CDR2 is FQNNGV in the germline V gene. The CDR3 totals 11 residues. Here the CDR3 reads CASSLKYEQYF. The CDR3 DNA reads as TGTGCCAGCAGCCTCAAATACGAGCAGTACTTC.

The rearrangement uses TRBV30 and TRBJ2-7; 7 bases align to TRBD1. Germline CDR1 reads GTSNPN; CDR2 reads SVGIG (reference sequence). The CDR3 sequence is 15 residues long. V was clipped by 0 bases and J by 5 bases; unmatched bases: 10. CDR3 bases: TGTGCCTGGAGTGTACTTTCCGGCAGGGGGAACGAGCAGTACTTC. Protein product: CAWSVLSGRGNEQYF.

This chain links TRBV4-1 with TRBJ2-3; D remains ambiguous. Looked up from germline, CDR1 is MGHRA and CDR2 is YSYEKL. The CDR3 has 16 residues. V was trimmed by 3 bases and J by 1 base, leaving 14 bases between them. The CDR3 bases are TGCGCCAGCAGCCATCAATCAGCTGGAGGCACAGATACGCAGTATTTT. Protein: CASSHQSAGGTDTQYF.

The chain carries TRBV5-1 and TRBJ2-3; 7 bases match TRBD2. The junction had 8 bases not matched to a gene; V was cut back by 4 bases and J by 6 bases. CDR1 is SGHRS, CDR2 YFSETQ, per germline. The length of the CDR3 is 14 residues. The CDR3 here is CASSPGTTDDTQYF. In nucleotides, the CDR3 is TGCGCCAGCAGCCCCGGGACTACAGACGATACGCAGTATTTT.

The V and J genes are TRBV5-8 and TRBJ1-2, with D perhaps TRBD1 (6 bases). Trimming shortened V by 4 bases and J by 2 bases, and 9 bases separated the two germline ends. CDR3 length equals 13 residues. CDR1 and CDR2 (germline): SGHTS, YDEGEE. CDR3 loop: CASSHTGNYGYTF. The CDR3 bases are TGTGCCAGCAGCCACACAGGGAACTATGGCTACACCTTC.

This chain connects TRBV20-1 to TRBJ2-1; unclear D gene. Germline assignment: CDR1 DFQATT and CDR2 SNEGSKA (reference sequence). V was pared by 6 bases and J by 6 bases, with 9 bases between. The CDR3 runs to 11 residues. The CDR3 DNA follows: TGCAGTGCAGATTCACTCAATGAGCAGTTCTTC. This codes for CSADSLNEQFF.

This clone appeared a single time. The chain combines TRBV6-1 with TRBJ2-1; 8 nucleotides line up with TRBD2. Trimming took 4 bases from V and 4 from J; bases not matched to a gene: 3. Germline V gene data show CDR1 as MNHNS and CDR2 as SASEGT. This CDR3 region has 14 residues. The CDR3 DNA reads TGTGCCAGCAGTGGACGGGAGGGGTACAATGAGCAGTTCTTC. Translating it yields CASSGREGYNEQFF.

The rearrangement links TRBV30 to TRBJ1-2; TRBD1 agrees at 7 bases. From germline, CDR1 is GTSNPN and CDR2 SVGIG (reference sequence). With 3 bases clipped from V and 11 bases from J, the junction kept 15 bases outside the gene matches. The CDR3 loop spans 14 amino acids. The CDR3 loop reads CAWSMTQQGGRYTF. DNA for the CDR3: TGTGCCTGGAGCATGACGCAGCAGGGGGGGAGGTACACCTTC.

This clone was recorded once. The chain employs TRBV18 and TRBJ2-3; 10 bases map to TRBD2. CDR1 is KGHSH, CDR2 LQKENI, per germline. The CDR3 sequence is 14 residues long. V gave up 4 bases and J gave up 3 bases; unmatched junction bases: 1. This chain's CDR3 is CASSLTSGTDTQYF. The CDR3 coding sequence is TGTGCCAGCTCACTGACTAGCGGGACAGATACGCAGTATTTT.

This rearrangement joins TRBV19 to TRBJ1-1; D gene unclear. The germline V gene encodes CDR1 LNHDA and CDR2 SQIVND (reference sequence). This CDR3 contains 14 residues. V was shortened by 6 bases and J by 6 bases, with 17 bases between the two germline ends. The CDR3 spells CASRQVAGRSEAFF. CDR3 DNA sequence: TGTGCCAGTAGGCAGGTGGCAGGAAGGTCTGAAGCTTTCTTT.

The V gene is TRBV7-3, the J gene TRBJ1-1, with TRBD1 identical over 9 bases. CDR1 and CDR2 from the germline V gene are SGHTA and FQGTGA. The CDR3 is made up of 13 amino acids. Trimming removed 5 bases from V and 4 bases from J; junction bases left unmatched: 2. CDR3 residues: CASSIQGATEAFF. The CDR3 DNA reads TGTGCCAGCAGCATACAGGGGGCCACTGAAGCTTTCTTT.

This rearrangement joins TRBV2 to TRBJ1-2; 7 bases match TRBD1. With V trimmed by 0 bases and J by 7 bases, 8 bases remained unmatched. CDR3 length: 15 residues. Germline V gives CDR1 SNHLY, CDR2 FYNNEI. CDR3 residues: CASSEAPTGAGGYTF. In DNA, the CDR3 is TGTGCCAGCAGTGAAGCACCTACAGGGGCGGGTGGCTACACCTTC.

The gene calls are TRBV28 and TRBJ2-1, with TRBD1 matching 7 bases. With 6 bases clipped from V and 8 bases from J, the junction kept 7 bases outside the gene matches. Germline V gene data show CDR1 as MDHEN and CDR2 as SYDVKM. This CDR3 has 13 residues. The CDR3 loop reads CASRADRADEQFF. The CDR3, as DNA: TGTGCCAGCAGGGCCGACAGGGCCGATGAGCAGTTCTTC.